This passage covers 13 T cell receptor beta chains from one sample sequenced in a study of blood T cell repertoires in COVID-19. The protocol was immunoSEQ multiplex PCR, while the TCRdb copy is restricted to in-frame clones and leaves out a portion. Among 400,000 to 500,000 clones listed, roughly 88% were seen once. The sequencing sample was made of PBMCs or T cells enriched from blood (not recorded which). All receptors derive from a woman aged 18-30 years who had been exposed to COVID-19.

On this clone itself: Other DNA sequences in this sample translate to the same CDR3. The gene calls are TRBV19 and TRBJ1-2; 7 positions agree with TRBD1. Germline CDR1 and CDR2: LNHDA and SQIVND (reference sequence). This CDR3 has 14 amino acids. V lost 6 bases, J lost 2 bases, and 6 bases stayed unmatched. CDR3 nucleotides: TGTGCCAGTAGCCTGGGACAGATAAACTATGGCTACACCTTC. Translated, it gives CASSLGQINYGYTF.

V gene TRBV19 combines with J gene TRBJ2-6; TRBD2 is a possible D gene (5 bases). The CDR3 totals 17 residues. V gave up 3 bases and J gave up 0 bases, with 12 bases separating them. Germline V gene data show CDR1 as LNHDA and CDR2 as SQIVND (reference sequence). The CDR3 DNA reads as TGTGCCAGTAGTATTGTGAGGGTACCCTCTGGGGCCAACGTCCTGACTTTC. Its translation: CASSIVRVPSGANVLTF. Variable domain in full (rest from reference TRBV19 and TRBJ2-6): DGGITQSPKYLFRKEGQNVTLSCEQNLNHDAMYWYRQDPGQGLRLIYYSQIVNDFQKGDIAEGYSVSREKKESFPLTVTSAQKNPTAFYLCASSIVRVPSGANVLTFGAGSRLTVL.

The CDR3 DNA reads TGTGCCAGCAGCTTAGGTCGGTCTAGCACAGATACGCAGTATTTT. This gives the protein CASSLGRSSTDTQYF. V gene TRBV7-2 combines with J gene TRBJ2-3, with D hard to call. This CDR3 comprises 15 residues. Germline V CDR1 and CDR2: SGHTA, FQGNSA. V gave up 1 base and J gave up 0 bases, with 8 bases separating them.

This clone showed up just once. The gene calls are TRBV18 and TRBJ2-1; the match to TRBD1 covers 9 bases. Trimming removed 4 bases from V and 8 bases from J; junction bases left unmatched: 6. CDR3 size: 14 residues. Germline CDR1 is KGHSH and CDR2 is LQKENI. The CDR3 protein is CASSQGDRDHEQFF. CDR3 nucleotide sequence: TGTGCCAGCTCACAGGGGGACAGGGACCATGAGCAGTTCTTC.

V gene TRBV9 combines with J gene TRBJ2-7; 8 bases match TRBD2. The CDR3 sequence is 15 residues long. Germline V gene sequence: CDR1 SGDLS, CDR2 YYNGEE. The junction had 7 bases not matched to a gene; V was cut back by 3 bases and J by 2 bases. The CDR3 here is CASSADLGGAYEQYF. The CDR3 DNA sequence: TGTGCCAGCAGCGCAGACCTCGGGGGGGCCTACGAGCAGTACTTC.

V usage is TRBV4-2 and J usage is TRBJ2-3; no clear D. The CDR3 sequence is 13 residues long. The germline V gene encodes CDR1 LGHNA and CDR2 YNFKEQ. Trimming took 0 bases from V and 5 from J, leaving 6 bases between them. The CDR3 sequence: CASSQDGQDTQYF. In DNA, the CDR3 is TGTGCCAGCAGCCAAGATGGGCAAGATACGCAGTATTTT.

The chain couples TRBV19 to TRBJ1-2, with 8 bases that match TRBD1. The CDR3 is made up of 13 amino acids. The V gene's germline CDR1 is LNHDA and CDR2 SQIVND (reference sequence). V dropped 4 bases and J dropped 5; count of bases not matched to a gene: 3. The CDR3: CASSTTGVYGYTF. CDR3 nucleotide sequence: TGTGCCAGTAGTACGACAGGGGTTTATGGCTACACCTTC. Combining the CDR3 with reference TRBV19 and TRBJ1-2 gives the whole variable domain DGGITQSPKYLFRKEGQNVTLSCEQNLNHDAMYWYRQDPGQGLRLIYYSQIVNDFQKGDIAEGYSVSREKKESFPLTVTSAQKNPTAFYLCASSTTGVYGYTFGSGTRLTVV.

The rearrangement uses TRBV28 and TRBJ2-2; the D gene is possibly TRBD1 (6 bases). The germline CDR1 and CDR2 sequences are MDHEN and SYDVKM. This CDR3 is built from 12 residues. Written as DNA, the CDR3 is TGTGCTGAACAGGGGAACACCGGGGAGCTGTTTTTT. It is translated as CAEQGNTGELFF.

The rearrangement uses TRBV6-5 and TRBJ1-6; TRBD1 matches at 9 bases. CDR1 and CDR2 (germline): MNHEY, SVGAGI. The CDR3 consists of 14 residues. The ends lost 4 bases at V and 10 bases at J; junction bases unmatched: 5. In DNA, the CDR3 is TGTGCCAGCAGTTTCGGGACAGGGCAATCACCCCTCCACTTT. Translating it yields CASSFGTGQSPLHF.

Written as DNA, the CDR3 is TGTGCCAGCAGCTTAGGACTAGCGGACTCCTACGAGCAGTACTTC. It codes for CASSLGLADSYEQYF. V is TRBV13 and J is TRBJ2-7; 8 bases agree with TRBD2. This CDR3 is 15 amino acids long. Trimming removed 0 bases from V and 0 bases from J; junction bases left unmatched: 1. Germline V gene data show CDR1 as PRHDT and CDR2 as FYEKMQ (reference sequence).

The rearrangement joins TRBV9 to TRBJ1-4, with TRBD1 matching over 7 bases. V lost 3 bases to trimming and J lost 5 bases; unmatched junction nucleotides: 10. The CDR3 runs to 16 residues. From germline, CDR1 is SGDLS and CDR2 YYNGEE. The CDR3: CASSAERDRHNEKLFF. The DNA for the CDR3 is TGTGCCAGCAGCGCAGAGAGGGACAGACACAATGAAAAACTGTTTTTT.

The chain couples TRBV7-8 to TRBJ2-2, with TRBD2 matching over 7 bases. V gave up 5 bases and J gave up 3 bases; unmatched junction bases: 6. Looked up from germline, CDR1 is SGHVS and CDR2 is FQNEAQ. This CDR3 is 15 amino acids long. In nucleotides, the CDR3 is TGTGCCAGCAGCCGAGAGGGAGGGGACACCGGGGAGCTGTTTTTT. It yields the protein CASSREGGDTGELFF.

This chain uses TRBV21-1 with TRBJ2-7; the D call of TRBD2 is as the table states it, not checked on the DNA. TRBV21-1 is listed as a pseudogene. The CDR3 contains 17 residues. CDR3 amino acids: CASSKGPSGLSSYEQYF. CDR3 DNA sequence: TGTGCCAGCAGCAAAGGCCCTAGCGGGCTTAGCTCCTACGAGCAGTACTTC.